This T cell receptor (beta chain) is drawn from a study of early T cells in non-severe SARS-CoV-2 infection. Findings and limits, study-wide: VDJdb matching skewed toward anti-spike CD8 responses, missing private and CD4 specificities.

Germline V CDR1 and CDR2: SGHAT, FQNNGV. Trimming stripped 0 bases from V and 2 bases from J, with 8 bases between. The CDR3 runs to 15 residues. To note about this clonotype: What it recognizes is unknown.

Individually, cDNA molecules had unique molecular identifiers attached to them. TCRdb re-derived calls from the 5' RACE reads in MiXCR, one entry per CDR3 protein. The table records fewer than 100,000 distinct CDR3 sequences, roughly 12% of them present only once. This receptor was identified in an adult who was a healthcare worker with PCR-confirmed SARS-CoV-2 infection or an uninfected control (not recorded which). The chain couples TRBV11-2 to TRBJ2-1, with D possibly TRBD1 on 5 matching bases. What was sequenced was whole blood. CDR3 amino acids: CASSLDRVPYNEQFF. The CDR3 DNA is TGTGCCAGCAGCTTAGACAGGGTCCCCTACAATGAGCAGTTCTTC.